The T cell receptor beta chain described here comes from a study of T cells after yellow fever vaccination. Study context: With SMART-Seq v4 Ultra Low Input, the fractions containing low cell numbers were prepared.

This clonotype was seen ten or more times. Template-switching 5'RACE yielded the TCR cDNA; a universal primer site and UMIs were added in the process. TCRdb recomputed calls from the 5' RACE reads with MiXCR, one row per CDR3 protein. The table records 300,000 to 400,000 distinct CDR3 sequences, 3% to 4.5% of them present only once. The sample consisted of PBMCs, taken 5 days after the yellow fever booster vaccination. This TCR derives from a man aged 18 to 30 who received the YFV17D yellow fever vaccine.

DNA for the CDR3: TGTGCCAGCAGTACGAACTACATACCAACCTACAATGAGCAGTTCTTC. It codes for CASSTNYIPTYNEQFF. This rearrangement joins TRBV12-3 or TRBV12-4 to TRBJ2-1; no definite D call. V shed 5 bases and J shed 2 bases, with 16 bases lying between them. The CDR3 totals 16 residues.